This is a list of T cell receptor beta chains from one sample in a study of blood T cell repertoires in COVID-19. The method was immunoSEQ multiplex PCR; TCRdb's version includes in-frame clones alone and lacks a portion of them. The repertoire includes about 180,000 clones, approximately 85% of them detected once, and approximately 7% sits in the top ten. Sequencing was carried out using peripheral blood. These receptor sequences come from a man aged 80 or over with COVID-19, enrolled during active disease. Each CDR3 is given with its conserved first and last residue. The D gene is left open where the match is weak. Only some rows state a clone size, as once, few, many or a class for expanded clones.

NA | NA | TRBJ1-1 | 13 | TRBV6-1 | TGTGCCAGCAGTGAGGGGCGTGGGCAGAGAGATTTCTTT | CASSEGRGQRDFF
NA | NA | TRBJ1-1 | 14 | TRBV10-2 | TGCGCCAGCAGTGAGGAGGGTGGAAACACTGAAGCTTTCTTT | CASSEEGGNTEAFF
NA | NA | TRBJ1-4 | 15 | TRBV6-6 | TGTGCCAGCAGCCACGCGGGGGTCCTTAATGAAAAACTGTTTTTT | CASSHAGVLNEKLFF
NA | once | TRBJ2-7 | 12 | TRBV12-3/TRBV12-4 | TGTGCCAGCGGGCAGTATTCCTACGAGCAGTACTTC | CASGQYSYEQYF
TRBD1 | NA | TRBJ1-1 | 13 | TRBV6-5 | TGTGCCAGCAGGTCGACAGGGCGAACTGAAGCTTTCTTT | CASRSTGRTEAFF
NA | NA | TRBJ2-6 | 15 | TRBV28 | TGTGCCAGCAGTTCCGTCGGCTCTGGGGCCAACGTCCTGACTTTC | CASSSVGSGANVLTF
NA | NA | TRBJ1-1 | 14 | TRBV6-5 | TGTGCCAGCACCATGGGCAGGGGGAACACTGAAGCTTTCTTT | CASTMGRGNTEAFF
NA | NA | TRBJ2-1 | 16 | TRBV3-1/TRBV3-2 | TGTGCCAGCAGCCAAGACGGTAGCCTCTCCTACAATGAGCAGTTCTTC | CASSQDGSLSYNEQFF
TRBD2 | NA | TRBJ2-2 | 16 | TRBV5-1 | TGCGCCAGCAGCTTTCCAGCGGGGGGGCCCACCGGGGAGCTGTTTTTT | CASSFPAGGPTGELFF
TRBD1 | NA | TRBJ1-1 | 17 | TRBV6-1 | TGTGCCAGCAGTGAAGCGCCCCGACGGGACAGGGACACTGAAGCTTTCTTT | CASSEAPRRDRDTEAFF
NA | NA | TRBJ2-7 | 13 | TRBV6-5 | TGTGCCAGCAGTTACTCCGGCAGGGGCGAGCAGTACTTC | CASSYSGRGEQYF
NA | NA | TRBJ1-2 | 14 | TRBV6-5 | TGTGCCAGCAGTTTGGGTGGGGGGGACGATGGCTACACCTTC | CASSLGGGDDGYTF
TRBD1 | NA | TRBJ1-4 | 13 | TRBV5-4 | TGTGCCAGCAGCTCGGGACAGGCGGAGAAACTGTTTTTT | CASSSGQAEKLFF
NA | NA | TRBJ2-3 | 17 | TRBV5-4 | TGTGCCAGCACCGTTACTGGGATGGGGGCTTACACAGATACGCAGTATTTT | CASTVTGMGAYTDTQYF
NA | NA | TRBJ1-4 | 15 | TRBV5-1 | TGCGCCAGCAGCTCTCAAGTCGGGGCTAATGAAAAACTGTTTTTT | CASSSQVGANEKLFF
NA | NA | TRBJ1-5 | 13 | TRBV18 | TGTGCCAGCTCACAGGGGGTACGTCAGCCCCAGCATTTT | CASSQGVRQPQHF
TRBD1 | NA | TRBJ2-7 | 16 | TRBV3-1/TRBV3-2 | TGTGCCAGCAGCCATCACCCCGGACAGGGGACCTACGAGCAGTACTTC | CASSHHPGQGTYEQYF
NA | NA | TRBJ1-3 | 18 | TRBV3-1/TRBV3-2 | TGTGCCAGCAGCCCCCCAATAACAGGGAAGGGTGCTGGAAACACCATATATTTT | CASSPPITGKGAGNTIYF
NA | NA | TRBJ2-6 | 15 | TRBV2 | TGTGCCAGCAGTGAGGAGGCCTCTGGGGCCAACGTCCTGACTTTC | CASSEEASGANVLTF
NA | NA | TRBJ1-1 | 13 | TRBV7-3 | TGTGCCAGCAAAGGAGATTCGAACACTGAAGCTTTCTTT | CASKGDSNTEAFF
TRBD2 | NA | TRBJ2-7 | 13 | TRBV5-4 | TGTGCCAGCAGCTTCGAACTAGCGGAGGCACAGTACTTC | CASSFELAEAQYF
NA | NA | TRBJ1-6 | 14 | TRBV5-6 | TGTGCCAGCAGCTTGGGAGGATTCGGTCGACCCCTCCACTTT | CASSLGGFGRPLHF
NA | NA | TRBJ2-3 | 14 | TRBV10-1 | TGCGCCAGCAGTGAGGCGGGGCGCACAGATACGCAGTATTTT | CASSEAGRTDTQYF
TRBD1 | NA | TRBJ1-2 | 13 | TRBV7-2 | TGTGCCAGCAGCTCGGGACAGGGCAATGGCTACACCTTC | CASSSGQGNGYTF
TRBD1 | NA | TRBJ2-5 | 13 | TRBV7-3 | TGTGCCAGCAGCTACAGGGGGCAGGAGACCCAGTACTTC | CASSYRGQETQYF
TRBD1 | NA | TRBJ1-1 | 16 | TRBV19 | TGTGCCAGTACCTATGGTTCGAGCAGGGGGCATTTTGAAGCTTTCTTT | CASTYGSSRGHFEAFF
TRBD1 | NA | TRBJ1-5 | 16 | TRBV19 | TGTGCCAGTAGTCCGACGACAGGGTATAGCAATCAGCCCCAGCATTTT | CASSPTTGYSNQPQHF
NA | NA | TRBJ2-7 | 13 | TRBV3-1/TRBV3-2 | TGTGCCTCCTCAGGGGACAACGCCTACGAGCAGTACTTC | CASSGDNAYEQYF
NA | once | TRBJ1-2 | 17 | TRBV13 | TGTGCCAGCAGCTTCCTCACCTCGAGGGTTTCGGACTATGGCTACACCTTC | CASSFLTSRVSDYGYTF
NA | NA | TRBJ1-2 | 16 | TRBV5-4 | TGTGCCAGCAGCTTGGAGGGGCAGGGAAGAATCTATGGCTACACCTTC | CASSLEGQGRIYGYTF
NA | NA | TRBJ2-4 | 15 | TRBV19 | TGTGCCAGTAGTATTCAGCAGGGAGCCAAAAACATTCAGTACTTC | CASSIQQGAKNIQYF
NA | NA | TRBJ1-2 | 12 | TRBV5-5 | TGTGCCAGCAGCTTGGGAGGTCGGGGCTACACCTTC | CASSLGGRGYTF
TRBD1 | NA | TRBJ1-4 | 14 | TRBV19 | TGTGCCAGTACTCTAGGGGGCAGCAATGAAAAACTGTTTTTT | CASTLGGSNEKLFF
NA | many | TRBJ1-1 | 15 | TRBV5-4 | TGTGCCAGCAGCTTGGTGTCGGCGGGGGGCACTGAAGCTTTCTTT | CASSLVSAGGTEAFF
NA | NA | TRBJ1-1 | 14 | TRBV7-9 | TGTGCCAGCAGCCCGGGAGCCGTGAACACTGAAGCTTTCTTT | CASSPGAVNTEAFF
NA | once | TRBJ2-4 | 17 | TRBV5-4 | TGTGCCAGCAGCGGAGTCAGGGGTGGGTCAAAGGAAAACATTCAGTACTTC | CASSGVRGGSKENIQYF
TRBD1 | NA | TRBJ2-3 | 15 | TRBV27 | TGTGCCAGCAGTTCTCCGGGACAGGGTTCAGATACGCAGTATTTT | CASSSPGQGSDTQYF
TRBD1 | NA | TRBJ1-1 | 17 | TRBV19 | TGTGCCAGTAGTATGGGAACAGGGGGGAACTCCCTAACTGAAGCTTTCTTT | CASSMGTGGNSLTEAFF
TRBD1 | NA | TRBJ1-1 | 19 | TRBV27 | TGTGCCAGCAGTTCTCCGGGACAGGGGGGTCCCGGCGTGAACACTGAAGCTTTCTTT | CASSSPGQGGPGVNTEAFF
NA | NA | TRBJ1-6 | 16 | TRBV6-5 | TGTGCCAGCAGTTACTCACCCAAGGGAGGAGGTTCACCCCTCCACTTT | CASSYSPKGGGSPLHF
NA | NA | TRBJ1-1 | 15 | TRBV18 | TGTGCCAGCTCGCGGCGGAACAACCTGAACACTGAAGCTTTCTTT | CASSRRNNLNTEAFF
TRBD1 | NA | TRBJ1-3 | 14 | TRBV7-9 | TGTGCCAGCAGCTTGGGACAGTCTGGAAACACCATATATTTT | CASSLGQSGNTIYF
NA | NA | TRBJ1-5 | 15 | TRBV2 | TGTGCCAGCAGTGAAGAGGGGGGGCCAAATCAGCCCCAGCATTTT | CASSEEGGPNQPQHF
TRBD1 | NA | TRBJ2-2 | 17 | TRBV3-1/TRBV3-2 | TGTGCCAGCGGCCCCTCTTTCATTACAGGGGCCACCGGGGAGCTGTTTTTT | CASGPSFITGATGELFF
NA | NA | TRBJ1-4 | 12 | TRBV3-1/TRBV3-2 | TGTGCCAGCAGCCAAGGCACAGAAAAACTGTTTTTT | CASSQGTEKLFF
NA | NA | TRBJ1-1 | 14 | TRBV28 | TGTGCCAGCATTAACCTTAGGGGCTACACTGAAGCTTTCTTT | CASINLRGYTEAFF
NA | NA | TRBJ1-2 | 13 | TRBV18 | TGTGCCAGCTCACCCGGGACTGCCTATGGCTACACCTTC | CASSPGTAYGYTF
NA | NA | TRBJ2-2 | 14 | TRBV5-1 | TGCGCCACCAAAGCTACTTTGAACACCGGGGAGCTGTTTTTT | CATKATLNTGELFF
NA | NA | TRBJ2-3 | 15 | TRBV24-1 | TGTGCCACCAGTGATTCCGGCCGGGGCACAGATACGCAGTATTTT | CATSDSGRGTDTQYF
TRBD1 | once | TRBJ1-2 | 16 | TRBV19 | TGTGCCAGTAGCCCCGGGACAGGGGGAAACGTAGATGGCTACACCTTC | CASSPGTGGNVDGYTF
TRBD1 | NA | TRBJ2-7 | 15 | TRBV7-3 | TGTGCCAGCAGCGCTACCGGGACAGGGATCTACGAGCAGTACTTC | CASSATGTGIYEQYF
TRBD2 | NA | TRBJ2-1 | 14 | TRBV9 | TGTGCCAGCAGCGCACTAGCGGGGGGGGATGAGCAGTTCTTC | CASSALAGGDEQFF
NA | NA | TRBJ2-1 | 16 | TRBV2 | TGTGCCAGCAGTGAATGGGTAGCAGGGGTAGGGAATGAGCAGTTCTTC | CASSEWVAGVGNEQFF